This T cell receptor beta chain was identified during a study of T cell responses to AZD1222 COVID-19 vaccine. Study-level points and caveats: The breadth and depth of Spike-specific TCRs increased once two AZD1222 doses had been given. Regions 160-218 and 743-854 held dominance among vaccine-associated CD4 TCRs, which spanned spike. The study sampled repertoires only after the peak T cell response.

Concerning this clone itself: Its specificity is unknown.

Some clones are missing from TCRdb's copy, which holds only in-frame ones; the method was immunoSEQ multiplex PCR. The table includes fewer than 150,000 clones, 75% to 90% detected once. This TCR was recovered from an adult in good health. This specimen was peripheral blood, taken on day 0 of AZD1222 vaccination.

The CDR3, as DNA: TGTGCCAGCAGCCCCGCCCCCCTGGGGGAGCAGTTCTTC. Encoded protein: CASSPAPLGEQFF. The chain links TRBV5-4 to TRBJ2-1, with unresolved D. This CDR3 spans 13 amino acids. Germline V CDR1 and CDR2: SGHNT, YYREEE (reference sequence). V lost 4 bases and J 10 bases, leaving 15 bases between the germline ends.